A single sample is the source of the 31 T cell receptor beta chains below, sequenced in a study of blood T cell repertoires in COVID-19. The data were produced by immunoSEQ multiplex PCR, yet TCRdb's version contains in-frame clones alone and is incomplete. The sample carries 14,000 or so clones, 80% recorded once. The material sequenced was peripheral blood. The receptors derive from a human donor in a cohort sampled during active COVID-19.

V usage is TRBV5-1 and J usage is TRBJ2-3; D possibly corresponds to TRBD1 (5 bases). V lost 0 bases and J 4 bases, leaving 12 bases between the germline ends. The germline gives CDR1 SGHRS, CDR2 YFSETQ. The CDR3 is 15 amino acids. This CDR3 is CASSLVFRGPDTQYF. DNA of the CDR3: TGCGCCAGCAGCTTGGTCTTTAGGGGCCCAGATACGCAGTATTTT.

This rearrangement joins TRBV5-5 to TRBJ2-5; 9 nucleotides line up with TRBD1. CDR3 length: 14 residues. The J segment lost 5 bases and the V segment lost 2 bases, leaving 4 bases of the junction unmatched. CDR1 and CDR2 from the germline V gene are SGHKS and YYEKEE (reference sequence). CDR3 nucleotides: TGTGCCAGCAGCTTTGCGGGGACAGGGGAGACCCAGTACTTC. Its protein product is CASSFAGTGETQYF.

V is TRBV4-3 and J is TRBJ2-7; TRBD2 might be the D (5 bases). The CDR3 totals 13 residues. Trimming pared 0 bases from V and 6 bases from J, leaving 9 bases between. Germline assignment: CDR1 LGHNA and CDR2 YSLEER. The chain's CDR3 is CASSQDPSTEQYF. The CDR3 DNA follows: TGCGCCAGCAGCCAAGACCCTAGCACCGAGCAGTACTTC.

The chain recombines TRBV14 with TRBJ2-2; D might be TRBD1 (6 bases). From germline, CDR1 is SGHDN and CDR2 FVKESK. The CDR3 runs to 20 residues. V lost 7 bases and J 4 bases, leaving 31 bases between the germline ends. The CDR3 sequence: CASTPTGAHYDDRSTGELFF. The CDR3 region has the DNA TGTGCCAGCACCCCAACTGGGGCACATTATGATGACAGGTCCACCGGGGAGCTGTTTTTT.

The J gene is TRBJ2-6, the V gene TRBV10-3, with a possible D match to TRBD1 (5 bases). The CDR3 loop spans 15 amino acids. With 3 bases removed from V and 0 bases from J, the gap between germline ends came to 6 bases. In germline, CDR1 is ENHRY, CDR2 SYGVKD. In nucleotides, the CDR3 is TGTGCCATCAGTGAAGGGGACTCTGGGGCCAACGTCCTGACTTTC. This sequence encodes CAISEGDSGANVLTF.

The CDR3 loop reads CASRNARGMETQYF. The CDR3 DNA reads TGTGCCAGCAGGAACGCTAGGGGAATGGAGACCCAGTACTTC. V and J are TRBV2 and TRBJ2-5; D is perhaps TRBD1 (5 bases). The V gene's germline CDR1 is SNHLY and CDR2 FYNNEI. The V and J ends lost 6 bases and 5 bases respectively, with 16 bases between them. The CDR3 is 14 amino acids.

Here the CDR3 reads CASSYAGDPYNEQFF. CDR3 coding DNA: TGTGCCAGCAGCTATGCGGGAGACCCTTACAATGAGCAGTTCTTC. The chain uses TRBV7-3 and TRBJ2-1; the match to TRBD2 covers 7 bases. Germline CDR1 reads SGHTA; CDR2 reads FQGTGA. The CDR3 covers 15 residues. V trimming: 4 bases; J trimming: 4 bases; junction bases outside the gene matches: 7.

The V and J genes are TRBV6-5 and TRBJ1-1; D is undetermined. The CDR3 loop spans 13 amino acids. Germline values: CDR1 MNHEY, CDR2 SVGAGI. Trimming stripped 4 bases from V and 0 bases from J, with 6 bases between. CDR3 protein: CASSSSMNTEAFF. DNA for the CDR3: TGTGCCAGCAGTTCATCCATGAACACTGAAGCTTTCTTT.

The V call is TRBV6-2 or TRBV6-3, the J call TRBJ2-5, with D tentatively TRBD2 (5 bases). CDR1 is MNHEY and CDR2 is SVGEGT in the germline V gene. The V end lost 4 bases, the J end lost 5 bases, and 14 bases lay between the germline ends. This CDR3 spans 14 amino acids. CDR3 residues: CASSWFGNRETQYF. The CDR3 coding sequence is TGTGCCAGCAGTTGGTTCGGGAATCGGGAGACCCAGTACTTC.

The chain carries TRBV7-6 and TRBJ2-1; TRBD2 agrees at 15 bases. J gave up 5 bases and V 4 bases, and 18 bases lay outside the gene matches. The CDR3 length is 21 residues. The germline V gene has CDR1 SGHVS and CDR2 FNYEAQ. The CDR3, as DNA: TGTGCCAGCAGCTCAGAGAGGCGCGGTTGGACTAGCGGGAGGGCCAACAATGAGCAGTTCTTC. It translates to CASSSERRGWTSGRANNEQFF.

The chain uses TRBV7-2 and TRBJ2-2, with 11 nucleotides matching TRBD2. J lost 4 bases, V lost 5 bases, and 3 bases had no gene match. The length of the CDR3 is 15 residues. From germline, CDR1 is SGHTA and CDR2 FQGNSA. The CDR3 sequence is CASSPTSGATGELFF. The CDR3 DNA sequence: TGTGCCAGCAGCCCGACTAGCGGGGCCACCGGGGAGCTGTTTTTT.

This rearrangement joins TRBV7-9 to TRBJ2-6; the D is unclear. CDR1 and CDR2 from the germline V gene are SEHNR and FQNEAQ (reference sequence). Trimming removed 3 bases from V and 1 base from J, with 7 bases in between. The CDR3 contains 15 residues. The CDR3 loop reads CASSLTRSGANVLTF. DNA of the CDR3: TGTGCCAGCAGCTTGACTCGTTCTGGGGCCAACGTCCTGACTTTC.

The chain joins TRBV4-2 to TRBJ1-2, with a possible D match to TRBD1 (6 bases). The CDR3 is 14 amino acids. Trimming removed 4 bases from V and 3 bases from J, with 12 bases in between. The germline V gene has CDR1 LGHNA and CDR2 YNFKEQ. As DNA, the CDR3 is TGTGCCAGCAGCCCCGGGGGGCCGGACTATGGCTACACCTTC. Its protein is CASSPGGPDYGYTF.

This chain joins TRBV28 and TRBJ1-2; 8 bases are a match to TRBD1. CDR1 MDHEN and CDR2 SYDVKM come from the germline V gene. V trimming: 6 bases; J trimming: 3 bases; junction bases outside the gene matches: 12. The CDR3 runs to 16 residues. CDR3 nucleotide sequence: TGTGCCAGCAGGTTAAGGGGTAGGGGACAGGACTATGGCTACACCTTC. Protein product: CASRLRGRGQDYGYTF.

V is TRBV6-5 and J is TRBJ2-7; weak D call: TRBD1 (5 bases). CDR1 MNHEY and CDR2 SVGAGI come from the germline V gene. CDR3 length: 13 residues. V lost 4 bases and J 5 bases, leaving 12 bases between the germline ends. The CDR3 DNA sequence: TGTGCCAGCAGTTTGATGGGGCCGGACGAGCAGTACTTC. It specifies CASSLMGPDEQYF.

The chain joins TRBV2 to TRBJ2-4, with D possibly being TRBD2 (6 bases). The CDR3 totals 14 residues. Deletions cut 1 base from V and 6 bases from J, with 10 bases between. Germline V gene sequence: CDR1 SNHLY, CDR2 FYNNEI. The CDR3 coding sequence is TGTGCCAGCAGTGAAGTTGGGGGGAGAAACATTCAGTACTTC. Amino acids: CASSEVGGRNIQYF.

The genes are TRBV7-9 and TRBJ2-3, with D perhaps TRBD1 (6 bases). Trimming stripped 4 bases from V and 0 bases from J, with 11 bases between. Germline V gives CDR1 SEHNR, CDR2 FQNEAQ (reference sequence). The CDR3 is 15 amino acids. The CDR3 nucleotides are TGTGCCAGCAGCTACTGGGACACAAGCACAGATACGCAGTATTTT. As protein: CASSYWDTSTDTQYF.

This chain links TRBV6-2 or TRBV6-3 with TRBJ2-7; 7 bases fit TRBD1. The V gene's germline CDR1 is MNHEY and CDR2 SVGEGT. V trimming: 6 bases; J trimming: 1 base; junction bases outside the gene matches: 12. This CDR3 contains 16 residues. CDR3 region: CASSRISGTESYEQYF. The CDR3 nucleotides read TGTGCCAGCAGCCGGATCTCCGGGACAGAATCCTACGAGCAGTACTTC.

V usage is TRBV6-2 or TRBV6-3 and J usage is TRBJ2-1; tentatively, D is TRBD2 (5 bases). This CDR3 has 15 amino acids. Germline V CDR1 and CDR2: MNHEY, SVGEGT. Trimming took off 6 bases at V and 0 bases at J, with 12 bases between the two ends. Here the CDR3 DNA reads TGTGCCAGCAGCCCCTGGAGGAACTCCTACAATGAGCAGTTCTTC. This sequence encodes CASSPWRNSYNEQFF.

V gene TRBV4-2 combines with J gene TRBJ1-1; no reliable D call. The germline V and J ends were trimmed by 3 bases and 1 base, with 12 bases remaining between them. Germline CDR1 is LGHNA and CDR2 is YNFKEQ. This CDR3 has 15 residues. CDR3 protein: CASSQTGRGNTEAFF. The CDR3 DNA follows: TGTGCCAGCAGCCAGACCGGGCGGGGGAACACTGAAGCTTTCTTT.

The J gene is TRBJ2-7, the V gene TRBV7-3; a possible D gene is TRBD1 (6 bases). The V gene's germline CDR1 is SGHTA and CDR2 FQGTGA. The CDR3 length is 15 residues. Trimming pared 5 bases from V and 4 bases from J, leaving 18 bases between. This CDR3 is CASSLKQGTGYEQYF. The DNA of the CDR3 is TGTGCCAGCAGCCTAAAACAGGGAACGGGGTACGAGCAGTACTTC.

The chain links TRBV4-1 to TRBJ1-2; D is possibly TRBD1 (5 bases). This CDR3 has 16 residues. Trimming took 4 bases from V and 5 from J, leaving 20 bases between them. Looked up from germline, CDR1 is MGHRA and CDR2 is YSYEKL. CDR3 DNA sequence: TGCGCCAGCAGCCGCTACACACAGACGAAGGGGTATGGCTACACCTTC. It encodes CASSRYTQTKGYGYTF.

V and J are TRBV30 and TRBJ2-7; weak D call: TRBD2 (6 bases). Between the trimmed V and J ends, which lost 3 bases and 0 bases, there was a span of 18 bases. The length of the CDR3 is 16 residues. Germline V gene lookup returns CDR1 GTSNPN and CDR2 SVGIG (reference sequence). The CDR3 is CAWSLKGTSSSYEQYF. DNA of the CDR3: TGTGCCTGGAGCCTCAAAGGGACTTCCAGCTCCTACGAGCAGTACTTC.

This clone was seen once. The chain recombines TRBV12-3 or TRBV12-4 with TRBJ1-1; no definite D call. V lost 3 bases to trimming and J lost 0 bases, with 2 bases between them. CDR3 length equals 12 residues. CDR3 sequence reads: CASSFVNTEAFF. CDR3 DNA sequence: TGTGCCAGCAGTTTCGTGAACACTGAAGCTTTCTTT.

The chain has TRBV29-1 and TRBJ2-3; weak D call: TRBD2 (5 bases). V was clipped by 2 bases and J by 3 bases, with 18 bases between them. Germline-derived CDR1 and CDR2 are SQVTM and ANQGSEA. This CDR3 is 16 amino acids long. CDR3 sequence: CSVERRASQYTDTQYF. As DNA, the CDR3 is TGCAGCGTTGAAAGGCGGGCCAGCCAGTATACAGATACGCAGTATTTT.

The chain carries TRBV2 and TRBJ1-3, with no clear D. Germline V gives CDR1 SNHLY, CDR2 FYNNEI. V dropped 2 bases and J dropped 4 bases, with 6 bases sitting between them. The CDR3 spans 13 residues. The CDR3 loop reads CASSERGGNTIYF. Here the CDR3 DNA reads TGTGCCAGCAGTGAAAGAGGGGGAAACACCATATATTTT.

V gene TRBV7-9 combines with J gene TRBJ2-5; D possibly corresponds to TRBD2 (6 bases). V gave up 11 bases and J gave up 2 bases, with 12 bases separating them. Looked up from germline, CDR1 is SEHNR and CDR2 is FQNEAQ (reference sequence). CDR3 size: 12 residues. The CDR3 bases are TGTGCCCTTAGGGCGGGACAAGAGACCCAGTACTTC. This encodes CALRAGQETQYF.

This chain uses TRBV5-1 with TRBJ2-7, with D unresolved. V was trimmed by 2 bases and J by 2 bases, leaving 11 bases between them. The germline gives CDR1 SGHRS, CDR2 YFSETQ. This CDR3 contains 14 residues. The CDR3 reads CASSLEPPPYEQYF. The DNA for the CDR3 is TGCGCCAGCAGCTTAGAGCCACCCCCCTACGAGCAGTACTTC.

The V gene is TRBV28, the J gene TRBJ2-7, with a tentative D call TRBD2 (7 bases). V was pared by 6 bases and J by 3 bases, with 15 bases between. The CDR3 contains 14 residues. Germline assignment: CDR1 MDHEN and CDR2 SYDVKM. The CDR3 reads CASRQGGVLYEQYF. Written as DNA, the CDR3 is TGTGCCAGCAGGCAAGGGGGGGTCCTCTACGAGCAGTACTTC.

The chain recombines TRBV21-1 with TRBJ2-5; the D call of TRBD2 is as the table states it, not checked on the DNA. TRBV21-1 represents a pseudogene. The CDR3 is 18 amino acids. The CDR3 sequence: CASSKIGGGATTEETQYF. The CDR3 DNA reads TGTGCCAGCAGCAAAATCGGAGGAGGGGCCACAACTGAAGAGACCCAGTACTTC.

The rearrangement uses TRBV7-2 and TRBJ1-1, with 8 bases lining up with TRBD1. The germline V gene encodes CDR1 SGHTA and CDR2 FQGNSA. V lost 0 bases and J lost 7; bases outside the gene matches: 7. CDR3 size: 15 residues. The CDR3 DNA reads TGTGCCAGCAGCTTAGCGCAGGGGGCGCAGAGTGAAGCTTTCTTT. It is translated as CASSLAQGAQSEAFF.